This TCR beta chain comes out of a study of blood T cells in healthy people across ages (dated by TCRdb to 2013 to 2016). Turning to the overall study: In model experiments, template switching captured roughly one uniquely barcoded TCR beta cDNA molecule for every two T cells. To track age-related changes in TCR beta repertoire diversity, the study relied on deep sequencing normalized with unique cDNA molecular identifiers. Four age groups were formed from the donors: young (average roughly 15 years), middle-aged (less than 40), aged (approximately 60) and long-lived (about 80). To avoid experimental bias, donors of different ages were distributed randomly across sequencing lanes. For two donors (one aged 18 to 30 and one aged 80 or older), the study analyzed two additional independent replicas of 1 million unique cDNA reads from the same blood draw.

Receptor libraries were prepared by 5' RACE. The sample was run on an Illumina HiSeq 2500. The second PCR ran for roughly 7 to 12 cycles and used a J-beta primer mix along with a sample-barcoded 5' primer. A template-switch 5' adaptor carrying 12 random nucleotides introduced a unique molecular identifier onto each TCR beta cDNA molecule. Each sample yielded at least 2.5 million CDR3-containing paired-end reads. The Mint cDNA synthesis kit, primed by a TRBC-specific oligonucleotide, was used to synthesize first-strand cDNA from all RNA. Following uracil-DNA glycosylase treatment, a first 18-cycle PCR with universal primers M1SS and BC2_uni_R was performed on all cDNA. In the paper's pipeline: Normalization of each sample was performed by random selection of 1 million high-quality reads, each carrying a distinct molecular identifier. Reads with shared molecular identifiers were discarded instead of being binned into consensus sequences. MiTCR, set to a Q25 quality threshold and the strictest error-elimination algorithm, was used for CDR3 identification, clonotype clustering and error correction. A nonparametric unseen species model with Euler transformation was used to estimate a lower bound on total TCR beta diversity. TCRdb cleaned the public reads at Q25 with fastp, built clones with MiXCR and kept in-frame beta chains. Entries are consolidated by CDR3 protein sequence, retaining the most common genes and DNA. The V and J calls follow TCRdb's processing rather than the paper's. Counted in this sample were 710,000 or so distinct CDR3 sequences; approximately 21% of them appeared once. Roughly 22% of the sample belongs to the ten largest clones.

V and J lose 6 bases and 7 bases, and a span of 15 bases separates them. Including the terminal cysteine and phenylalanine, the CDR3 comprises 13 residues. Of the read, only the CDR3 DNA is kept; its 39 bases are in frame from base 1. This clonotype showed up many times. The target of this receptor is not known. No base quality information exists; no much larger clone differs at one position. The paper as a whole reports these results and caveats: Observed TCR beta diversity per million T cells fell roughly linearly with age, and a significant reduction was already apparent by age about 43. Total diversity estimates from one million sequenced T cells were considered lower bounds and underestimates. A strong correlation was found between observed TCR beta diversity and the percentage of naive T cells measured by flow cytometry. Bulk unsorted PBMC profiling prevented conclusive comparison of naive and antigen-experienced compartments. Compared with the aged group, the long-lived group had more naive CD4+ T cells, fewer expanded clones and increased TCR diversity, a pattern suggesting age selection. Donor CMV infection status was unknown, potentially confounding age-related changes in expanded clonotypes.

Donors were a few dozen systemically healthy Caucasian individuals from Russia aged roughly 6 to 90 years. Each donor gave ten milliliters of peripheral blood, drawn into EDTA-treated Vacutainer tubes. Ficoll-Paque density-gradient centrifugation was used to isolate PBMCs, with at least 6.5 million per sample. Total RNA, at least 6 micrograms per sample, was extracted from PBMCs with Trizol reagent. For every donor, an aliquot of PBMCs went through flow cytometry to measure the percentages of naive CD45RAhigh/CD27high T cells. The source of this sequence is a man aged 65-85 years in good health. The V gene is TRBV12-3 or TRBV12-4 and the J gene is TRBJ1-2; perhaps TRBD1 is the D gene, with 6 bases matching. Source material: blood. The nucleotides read TGTGCCAGCAGGCAACAGGGAGAGGGTGGCTACACCTTC. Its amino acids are CASRQQGEGGYTF.